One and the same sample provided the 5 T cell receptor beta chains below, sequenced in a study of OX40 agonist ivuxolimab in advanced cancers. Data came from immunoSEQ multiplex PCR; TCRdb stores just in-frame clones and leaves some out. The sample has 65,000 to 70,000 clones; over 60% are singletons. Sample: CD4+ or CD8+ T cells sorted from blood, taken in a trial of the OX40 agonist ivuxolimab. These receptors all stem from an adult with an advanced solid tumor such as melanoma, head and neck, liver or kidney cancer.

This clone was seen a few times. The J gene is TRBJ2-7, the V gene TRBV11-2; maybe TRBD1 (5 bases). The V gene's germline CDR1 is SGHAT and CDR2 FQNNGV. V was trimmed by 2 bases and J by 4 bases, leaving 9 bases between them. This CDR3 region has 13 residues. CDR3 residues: CASSLQGYYEQYF. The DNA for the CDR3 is TGTGCCAGCAGCTTACAGGGCTATTACGAGCAGTACTTC.

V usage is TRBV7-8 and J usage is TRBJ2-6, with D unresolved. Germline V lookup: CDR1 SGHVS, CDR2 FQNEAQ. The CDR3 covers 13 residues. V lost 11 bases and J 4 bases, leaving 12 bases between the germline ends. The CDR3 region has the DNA TGTGCCGGGGAAGTATCAGGGGCCAACGTCCTGACTTTC. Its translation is CAGEVSGANVLTF.

CDR3 residues: CASSLGAALSYEQYF. CDR3 bases: TGTGCCAGCAGCTTGGGAGCAGCCCTCTCCTACGAGCAGTACTTC. The J gene is TRBJ2-7, the V gene TRBV5-5; no clear D gene. V was clipped by 0 bases and J by 0 bases, with 10 bases between them. This CDR3 contains 15 residues. Germline V gives CDR1 SGHKS, CDR2 YYEKEE (reference sequence).

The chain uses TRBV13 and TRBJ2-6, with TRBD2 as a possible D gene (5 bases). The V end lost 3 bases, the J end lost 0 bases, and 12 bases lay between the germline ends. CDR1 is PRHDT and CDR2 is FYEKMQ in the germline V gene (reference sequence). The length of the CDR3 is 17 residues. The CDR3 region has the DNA TGTGCCAGCAGCTTTATTCCGGGGAGCTCTGGGGCCAACGTCCTGACTTTC. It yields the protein CASSFIPGSSGANVLTF.

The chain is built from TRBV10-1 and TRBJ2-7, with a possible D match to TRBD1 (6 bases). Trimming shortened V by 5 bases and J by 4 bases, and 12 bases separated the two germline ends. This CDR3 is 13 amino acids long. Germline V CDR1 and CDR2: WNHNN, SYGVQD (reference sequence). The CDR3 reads CASSSTGSYEQYF. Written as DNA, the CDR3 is TGCGCCAGCAGTAGCACAGGGTCTTACGAGCAGTACTTC.